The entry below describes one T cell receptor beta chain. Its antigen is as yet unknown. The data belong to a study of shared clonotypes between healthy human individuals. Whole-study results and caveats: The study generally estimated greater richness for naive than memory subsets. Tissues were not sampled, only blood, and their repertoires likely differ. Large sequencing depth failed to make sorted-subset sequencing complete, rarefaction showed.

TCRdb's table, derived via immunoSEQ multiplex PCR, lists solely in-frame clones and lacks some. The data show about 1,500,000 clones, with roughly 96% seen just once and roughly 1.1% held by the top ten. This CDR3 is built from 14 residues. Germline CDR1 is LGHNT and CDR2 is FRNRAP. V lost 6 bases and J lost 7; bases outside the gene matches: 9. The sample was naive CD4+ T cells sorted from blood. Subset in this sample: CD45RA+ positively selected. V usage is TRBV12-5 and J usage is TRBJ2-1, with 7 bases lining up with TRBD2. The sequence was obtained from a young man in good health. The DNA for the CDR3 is TGTGCTAGTGGCCCCGGGGGGAGCGGTAATGAGCAGTTCTTC. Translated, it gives CASGPGGSGNEQFF.